Shown below are 12 T cell receptor beta chains from a single sample sequenced in a study of shared clonotypes between healthy human individuals. Only in-frame clones appear in the TCRdb table, and some are missing; sequencing was by immunoSEQ multiplex PCR. The sample includes 2.5 million or so clones, approximately 92% of them seen just once. Material: naive CD4+ T cells sorted from blood. As to subset: CD45RA+ positively selected. The source of these receptors is a young man in good health.

The V call is TRBV4-3, the J call TRBJ1-4; weak D call: TRBD1 (5 bases). Germline CDR1 reads LGHNA; CDR2 reads YSLEER. CDR3 length equals 18 residues. With 1 base removed from V and 1 base from J, the gap between germline ends came to 16 bases. CDR3 protein: CASSQATGLGGTNEKLFF. CDR3 nucleotides: TGCGCCAGCAGCCAAGCGACCGGGCTTGGGGGAACTAATGAAAAACTGTTTTTT.

The rearrangement uses TRBV7-2 and TRBJ2-7, with 9 bases that match TRBD2. Trimming at V came to 5 bases and at J to 3 bases, leaving 8 bases not matched to a gene. Germline V gene sequence: CDR1 SGHTA, CDR2 FQGNSA. This CDR3 contains 15 residues. Here the CDR3 reads CASSPHPAGGYEQYF. Written as DNA, the CDR3 is TGTGCCAGCAGCCCGCATCCAGCGGGGGGCTACGAGCAGTACTTC. The variable domain in full, completed from reference TRBV7-2 and TRBJ2-7, reads GAGVSQSPSNKVTEKGKDVELRCDPISGHTALYWYRQSLGQGLEFLIYFQGNSAPDKSGLPSDRFSAERTGGSVSTLTIQRTQQEDSAVYLCASSPHPAGGYEQYFGPGTRLTVT.

The V call is TRBV4-1, the J call TRBJ1-6; D gene uncertain. CDR1 is MGHRA and CDR2 is YSYEKL in the germline V gene. V dropped 1 base and J dropped 15 bases, with 13 bases sitting between them. The CDR3 extends over 13 amino acids. The CDR3 here is CASSQAAGGLLHF. The DNA for the CDR3 is TGCGCCAGCAGCCAAGCCGCCGGCGGTCTCCTCCACTTT.

Remarks on this clone: This sample also contains other DNA sequences that code for the same CDR3. The gene calls are TRBV2 and TRBJ2-5, with D perhaps matching TRBD1 (6 bases). V was cut by 7 bases and J by 5 bases, with 11 bases left in between. The V gene's germline CDR1 is SNHLY and CDR2 FYNNEI. CDR3 length: 12 residues. CDR3 amino acids: CASTRGGETQYF. The CDR3 DNA sequence: TGTGCCAGCACCAGGGGTGGCGAGACCCAGTACTTC.

V usage is TRBV11-3 and J usage is TRBJ1-3; D is unclear. The germline V gene has CDR1 SGHNT and CDR2 YENEEA. Trimming took off 4 bases at V and 6 bases at J, with 13 bases between the two ends. CDR3 length equals 14 residues. CDR3 coding DNA: TGTGCCAGCAGCTCCGGACGGGCGGAAAACACCATATATTTT. This translates into CASSSGRAENTIYF.

A single count supports this clone. The CDR3 DNA reads as TGTGCCAGCAGCGCCATGAAAGGGGCTTCCTACGAGCAGTACTTC. Its protein product is CASSAMKGASYEQYF. The chain couples TRBV7-9 to TRBJ2-7, with D tentatively TRBD1 (5 bases). V shed 5 bases and J shed 1 base, with 15 bases lying between them. Germline CDR1 SEHNR, CDR2 FQNEAQ (reference sequence). The CDR3 loop spans 15 amino acids.

Only one count was recorded for this clone. The chain links TRBV9 to TRBJ2-1; 14 bases fit TRBD2. This CDR3 region has 18 residues. V lost 0 bases and J lost 5; bases outside the gene matches: 7. Per the germline V gene, CDR1 is SGDLS and CDR2 is YYNGEE. CDR3: CASSVATGGLAGDNEQFF. The CDR3 bases are TGTGCCAGCAGCGTAGCTACGGGGGGACTAGCGGGAGACAATGAGCAGTTCTTC. Combining the CDR3 with reference TRBV9 and TRBJ2-1 gives the whole variable domain DSGVTQTPKHLITATGQRVTLRCSPRSGDLSVYWYQQSLDQGLQFLIQYYNGEERAKGNILERFSAQQFPDLHSELNLSSLELGDSALYFCASSVATGGLAGDNEQFFGPGTRLTVL.

V usage is TRBV30 and J usage is TRBJ2-7; TRBD2 is a possible D gene (5 bases). V was trimmed by 4 bases and J by 1 base, leaving 11 bases between them. The V gene's germline CDR1 is GTSNPN and CDR2 SVGIG (reference sequence). The CDR3 consists of 13 residues. The CDR3 region has the DNA TGTGCCTGGAATCGAGGCGGGTCCTACGAGCAGTACTTC. Translation: CAWNRGGSYEQYF.

A few counts support this clone. The V call is TRBV5-1, the J call TRBJ2-6; D is perhaps TRBD1 (5 bases). Trimming stripped 7 bases from V and 2 bases from J, with 10 bases between. CDR1 SGHRS and CDR2 YFSETQ come from the germline V gene. The CDR3 contains 14 residues. The CDR3 coding sequence is TGCGCCAGCCTTCCAGGGACTGGGGCCAACGTCCTGACTTTC. Translated, it gives CASLPGTGANVLTF.

The rearrangement uses TRBV4-1 and TRBJ1-4, with unresolved D. Germline CDR1 is MGHRA and CDR2 is YSYEKL. The V and J ends lost 8 bases and 8 bases respectively, with 15 bases between them. CDR3 length: 13 amino acids. The CDR3 coding sequence is TGCGCCAGCTCTGATAGAGTTGGAGAAAAACTGTTTTTT. Its protein product is CASSDRVGEKLFF.

This chain links TRBV6-6 with TRBJ1-2, with D maybe TRBD1 (5 bases). CDR1 and CDR2 from the germline V gene are MNHNY and SVGAGI (reference sequence). This CDR3 has 12 residues. The V and J ends lost 10 bases and 5 bases respectively, with 14 bases between them. The CDR3 nucleotides read TGTGCCACCTTTCGGGGGGATTATGGCTACACCTTC. Its protein is CATFRGDYGYTF.

The chain links TRBV30 to TRBJ1-3; D unresolved. Trimming cost V 2 bases and J 8 bases, with 7 bases left between them. Germline CDR1 and CDR2: GTSNPN and SVGIG (reference sequence). CDR3 length: 11 amino acids. CDR3 DNA sequence: TGTGCCTGGAGTTTGAGAGACACCATATATTTT. Translating it yields CAWSLRDTIYF.